The T cell receptor beta chain under discussion was sequenced for a study of blood T cell repertoires in COVID-19. V was cut by 7 bases and J by 8 bases, with 18 bases left in between. CDR3 length: 15 amino acids. Germline CDR1 MNHEY, CDR2 SVGAGI. In the original workflow: Amplified reference gene primers provided the basis for estimating nucleated cell counts. Clones were read by immunoSEQ multiplex PCR, and TCRdb kept only the in-frame ones, dropping some. Clone size and V and J calls were adopted from that table, with D and trimming inferred from the DNA. The table has about 150,000 clones, 65% to 85% seen once.

The chain has TRBV6-5 and TRBJ1-6; D remains unclear. The sequence was collected from a man between 65 and 85 years old who had been exposed to COVID-19. Material for sequencing was PBMCs or T cells enriched from blood (not recorded which). CDR3: CASTSKRDGDSPLHF. CDR3 sequence (DNA): TGTGCCAGCACCTCCAAACGGGATGGGGATTCACCCCTCCACTTT.